These 10 T cell receptor beta chains share one sample of origin, sequenced in a study of shared clonotypes between healthy human individuals. Here immunoSEQ multiplex PCR was the method, and the copy in TCRdb shows in-frame clones only, minus some. The repertoire holds almost 750,000 clones, around 70% seen once, with about 1.7% in the top ten. Sample: memory CD4+ T cells sorted from blood. Noted subset: CD45RA-negative fraction. The receptors here all came from a woman aged 25 to 39 in good health.

The chain links TRBV6-5 to TRBJ2-3, with 12 bases matching TRBD1. The CDR3 is 15 residues long. V was pared by 8 bases and J by 4 bases, with 7 bases of the junction left unmatched. CDR1 MNHEY and CDR2 SVGAGI come from the germline V gene. The CDR3: CASPARDRGPDTQYF. The CDR3 bases are TGTGCCAGCCCCGCCCGGGACAGGGGGCCAGATACGCAGTATTTT.

The chain employs TRBV11-2 and TRBJ2-2; D uncertain. CDR3 length equals 15 residues. The V gene lost 3 bases and the J gene lost 4 bases, with 12 bases spanning the gap. Germline CDR1 reads SGHAT; CDR2 reads FQNNGV. The CDR3 reads CASSFVVDGTGELFF. In nucleotides, the CDR3 is TGTGCCAGCAGCTTTGTGGTTGACGGCACCGGGGAGCTGTTTTTT.

The chain couples TRBV28 to TRBJ1-1; possible D gene TRBD1, 6 bases. The V gene lost 7 bases and the J gene lost 7 bases, with 19 bases spanning the gap. The CDR3 runs to 14 residues. CDR1 and CDR2 (germline): MDHEN, SYDVKM. The CDR3 is CASIYRRTVGEAFF. CDR3 DNA sequence: TGTGCCAGCATTTATCGGAGGACAGTCGGTGAAGCTTTCTTT.

There are many counts of this clone. The same CDR3 can be traced to other DNA sequences in this sample. The chain links TRBV18 to TRBJ1-1, with D maybe TRBD1 (5 bases). Germline V CDR1 and CDR2: KGHSH, LQKENI. V lost 3 bases and J lost 4, with 9 bases in between. The CDR3 consists of 13 residues. This chain's CDR3 is CASSPGVGTEAFF. The CDR3 DNA reads as TGTGCCAGCTCACCGGGGGTGGGCACTGAAGCTTTCTTT. Full variable domain (remainder filled in from reference TRBV18 and TRBJ1-1): NAGVMQNPRHLVRRRGQEARLRCSPMKGHSHVYWYRQLPEEGLKFMVYLQKENIIDESGMPKERFSAEFPKEGPSILRIQQVVRGDSAAYFCASSPGVGTEAFFGQGTRLTVV.

This clone was picked up a small number of times. V gene TRBV28 combines with J gene TRBJ1-5, with D perhaps TRBD1 (5 bases). Germline loops: CDR1 MDHEN, CDR2 SYDVKM. The CDR3 length is 15 residues. Trimming left V 4 bases short and J 3 bases short, with 13 bases between. CDR3 in amino acids: CASSSAGTNNQPQHF. In DNA, the CDR3 is TGTGCCAGCAGTTCCGCCGGGACCAACAATCAGCCCCAGCATTTT.

This clone was recorded a few times. The chain has TRBV7-2 and TRBJ1-1; D ambiguous. V was trimmed by 1 base and J by 1 base, leaving 4 bases between them. The CDR3 consists of 13 residues. Germline CDR1 reads SGHTA; CDR2 reads FQGNSA. In nucleotides, the CDR3 is TGTGCCAGCAGCTTAGAGGCGAACACTGAAGCTTTCTTT. Translated: CASSLEANTEAFF.

The rearrangement links TRBV10-2 to TRBJ2-3, with D maybe TRBD2 (6 bases). The germline gives CDR1 WSHSY, CDR2 SAAADI. V was trimmed by 10 bases and J by 2 bases, leaving 13 bases between them. The CDR3 consists of 13 residues. CDR3 in DNA: TGCGCCACAGAGCAGGGACTCACAGATACGCAGTATTTT. It encodes CATEQGLTDTQYF.

This clone was seen a single time. The gene calls are TRBV6-1 and TRBJ2-6; D could derive from TRBD1 or TRBD2 (6 bases each). The CDR3 extends over 15 amino acids. The V and J ends lost 5 bases and 2 bases respectively, with 10 bases between them. Germline CDR1 and CDR2: MNHNS and SASEGT. The CDR3 region is CASSKGGTGANVLTF. The CDR3 DNA reads as TGTGCCAGCAGTAAAGGGGGGACTGGGGCCAACGTCCTGACTTTC.

This chain connects TRBV2 to TRBJ2-7; possibly TRBD2 for D (5 bases). Trimming took 7 bases from V and 0 from J, leaving 10 bases between them. The CDR3 length is 13 residues. Germline CDR1 and CDR2: SNHLY and FYNNEI. The CDR3 loop reads CASTTGNSYEQYF. CDR3 bases: TGTGCCAGCACCACCGGGAACTCCTACGAGCAGTACTTC.

This clone was found once. The V gene is TRBV5-1, the J gene TRBJ1-5; D uncertain. Germline V lookup: CDR1 SGHRS, CDR2 YFSETQ. Trimming pared 0 bases from V and 5 bases from J, leaving 9 bases between. The CDR3 is 14 residues long. Here the CDR3 reads CASSLDGGHQPQHF. The CDR3 DNA reads as TGCGCCAGCAGCTTGGACGGAGGCCATCAGCCCCAGCATTTT.